This TCR beta chain was retrieved from a study of metastatic and nonmetastatic thyroid tumors. Study at large: Malignant thyroid and benign thyroid patients provided blood and tumor or nodule tissue whose repertoires were compared.

Prior to thyroid surgery, none of the patients had received any treatment. General study points: A significant increase in TCR beta diversity was reportedly seen in malignant thyroid tumors relative to benign nodules, in blood and tumor.

Per the authors' pipeline: The study took CDR3 differences across clinicopathological groups and made a distant-metastasis classifier for papillary thyroid cancer from them. TCRdb re-called clones from the PCR reads using MiXCR. In this record, the V and J calls reflect TCRdb's handling and not the investigators' own analysis. The table includes approximately 17,000 clones, approximately 24% detected once. This clone has a count of ten or more. Its matching antigen is unknown. Germline-derived CDR1 and CDR2 are DFQATT and SNEGSKA (reference sequence). This CDR3 is 15 amino acids long. V gave up 3 bases and J gave up 0 bases, with 12 bases separating them.

This chain links TRBV20-1 with TRBJ2-4; no firm D call. The TCR sequence derives from a female donor with papillary thyroid cancer or a benign thyroid nodule (not recorded which). Some clones in this sample may be carry-over from other donors' samples. Sequencing was done on a sample of tumor tissue. CDR3 in DNA: TGCAGTGCTAGCCTACCGTCTATAGCCAAAAACATTCAGTACTTC. It translates to CSASLPSIAKNIQYF.